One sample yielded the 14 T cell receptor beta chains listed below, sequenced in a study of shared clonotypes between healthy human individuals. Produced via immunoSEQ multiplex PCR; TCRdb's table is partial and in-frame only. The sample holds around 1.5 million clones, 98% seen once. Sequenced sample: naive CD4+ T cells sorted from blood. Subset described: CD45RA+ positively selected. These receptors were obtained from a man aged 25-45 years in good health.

The CDR3 loop reads CASSDRINQPQHF. CDR3 coding DNA: TGTGCCAGCAGTGACAGGATCAATCAGCCCCAGCATTTT. The V call is TRBV6-1, the J call TRBJ1-5; D uncertain. Trimming took off 3 bases at V and 3 bases at J, with 6 bases between the two ends. The germline CDR1 and CDR2 sequences are MNHNS and SASEGT. This CDR3 region has 13 residues.

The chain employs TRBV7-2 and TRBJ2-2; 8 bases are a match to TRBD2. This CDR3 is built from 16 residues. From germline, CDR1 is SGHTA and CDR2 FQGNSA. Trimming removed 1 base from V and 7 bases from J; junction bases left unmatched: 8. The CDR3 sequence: CASSLDGQREFGELFF. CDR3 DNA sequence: TGTGCCAGCAGCTTAGACGGGCAGCGGGAGTTCGGGGAGCTGTTTTTT.

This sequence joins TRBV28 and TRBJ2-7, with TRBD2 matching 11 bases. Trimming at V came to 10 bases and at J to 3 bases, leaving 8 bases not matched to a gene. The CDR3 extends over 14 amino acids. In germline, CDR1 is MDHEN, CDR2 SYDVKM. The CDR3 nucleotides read TGTGCCACTGGGGGACTAGCGGCTTACTACGAGCAGTACTTC. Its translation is CATGGLAAYYEQYF.

The CDR3 DNA sequence: TGCGCCAGCAGTGGGACTAGCGGGCATGAGCAGTTCTTC. It codes for CASSGTSGHEQFF. V is TRBV5-1 and J is TRBJ2-1, with TRBD2 matching over 12 bases. The CDR3 contains 13 residues. V lost 5 bases, J lost 8 bases, and 2 bases stayed unmatched. CDR1 is SGHRS, CDR2 YFSETQ, per germline.

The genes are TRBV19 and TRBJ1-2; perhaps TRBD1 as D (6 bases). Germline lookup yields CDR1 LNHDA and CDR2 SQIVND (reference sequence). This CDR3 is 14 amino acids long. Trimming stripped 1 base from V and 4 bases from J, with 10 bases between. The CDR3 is CASSIGMDSYGYTF. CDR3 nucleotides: TGTGCCAGTAGTATAGGGATGGACAGCTATGGCTACACCTTC.

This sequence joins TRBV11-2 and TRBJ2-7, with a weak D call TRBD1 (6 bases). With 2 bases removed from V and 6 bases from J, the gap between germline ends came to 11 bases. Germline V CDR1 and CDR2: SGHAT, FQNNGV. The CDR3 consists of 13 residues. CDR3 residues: CASSLSGVGEQYF. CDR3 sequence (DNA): TGTGCCAGCAGCTTATCAGGGGTCGGCGAGCAGTACTTC.

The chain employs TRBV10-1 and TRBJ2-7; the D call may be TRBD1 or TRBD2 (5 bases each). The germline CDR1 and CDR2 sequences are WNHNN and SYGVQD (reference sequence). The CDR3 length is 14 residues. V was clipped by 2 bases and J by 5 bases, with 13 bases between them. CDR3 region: CASSEPGRSNEQYF. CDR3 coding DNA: TGCGCCAGCAGTGAGCCAGGGAGATCGAACGAGCAGTACTTC.

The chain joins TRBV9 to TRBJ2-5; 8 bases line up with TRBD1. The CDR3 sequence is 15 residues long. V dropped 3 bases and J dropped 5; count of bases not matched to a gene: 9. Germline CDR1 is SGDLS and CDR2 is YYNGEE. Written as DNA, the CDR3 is TGTGCCAGCAGCGCCGACAGGGGTGGATGGGAGACCCAGTACTTC. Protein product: CASSADRGGWETQYF.

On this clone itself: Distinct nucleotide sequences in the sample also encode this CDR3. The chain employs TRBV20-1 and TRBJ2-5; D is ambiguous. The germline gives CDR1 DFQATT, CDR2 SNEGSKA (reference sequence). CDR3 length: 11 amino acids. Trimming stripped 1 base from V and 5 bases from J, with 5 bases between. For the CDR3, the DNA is TGCAGTGCTAGAGCCCAGGAGACCCAGTACTTC. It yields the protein CSARAQETQYF.

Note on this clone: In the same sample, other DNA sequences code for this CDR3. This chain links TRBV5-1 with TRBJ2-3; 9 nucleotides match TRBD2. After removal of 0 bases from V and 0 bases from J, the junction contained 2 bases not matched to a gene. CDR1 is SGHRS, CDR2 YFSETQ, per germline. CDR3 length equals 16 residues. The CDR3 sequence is CASSLGLAGSTDTQYF. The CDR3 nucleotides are TGCGCCAGCAGCTTGGGTCTAGCGGGAAGCACAGATACGCAGTATTTT.

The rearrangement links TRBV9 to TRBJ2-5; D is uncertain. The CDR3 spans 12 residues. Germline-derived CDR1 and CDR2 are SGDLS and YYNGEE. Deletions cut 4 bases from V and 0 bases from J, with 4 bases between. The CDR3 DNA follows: TGTGCCAGCAGCCCCCACCAAGAGACCCAGTACTTC. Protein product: CASSPHQETQYF.

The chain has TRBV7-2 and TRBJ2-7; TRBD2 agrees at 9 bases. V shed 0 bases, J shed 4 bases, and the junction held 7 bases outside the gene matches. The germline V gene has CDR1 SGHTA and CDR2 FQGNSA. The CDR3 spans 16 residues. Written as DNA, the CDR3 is TGTGCCAGCAGCTTAGCGGATCTAGCGGGAATTTACGAGCAGTACTTC. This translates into CASSLADLAGIYEQYF.

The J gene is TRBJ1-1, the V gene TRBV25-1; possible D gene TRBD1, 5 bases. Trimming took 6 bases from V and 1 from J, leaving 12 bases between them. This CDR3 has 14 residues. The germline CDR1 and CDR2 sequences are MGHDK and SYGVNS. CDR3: CASRGTGANTEAFF. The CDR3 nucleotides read TGTGCCAGCAGGGGGACTGGAGCGAACACTGAAGCTTTCTTT.

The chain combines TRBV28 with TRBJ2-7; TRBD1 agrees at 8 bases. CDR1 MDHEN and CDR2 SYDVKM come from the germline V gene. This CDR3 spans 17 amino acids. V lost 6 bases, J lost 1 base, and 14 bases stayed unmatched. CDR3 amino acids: CASSNLNIRDRSYEQYF. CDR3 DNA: TGTGCCAGCAGCAATTTGAACATACGGGACAGGTCCTACGAGCAGTACTTC.